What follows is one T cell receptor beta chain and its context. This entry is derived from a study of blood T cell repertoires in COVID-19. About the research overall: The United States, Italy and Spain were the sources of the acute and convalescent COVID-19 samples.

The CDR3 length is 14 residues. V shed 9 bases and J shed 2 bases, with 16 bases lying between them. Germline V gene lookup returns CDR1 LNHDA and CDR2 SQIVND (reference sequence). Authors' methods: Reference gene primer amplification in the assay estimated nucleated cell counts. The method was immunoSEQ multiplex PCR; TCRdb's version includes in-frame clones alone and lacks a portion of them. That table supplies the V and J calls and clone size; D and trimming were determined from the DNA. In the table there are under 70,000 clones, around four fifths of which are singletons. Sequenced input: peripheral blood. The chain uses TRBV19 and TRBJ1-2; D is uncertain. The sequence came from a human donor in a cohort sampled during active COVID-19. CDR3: CASRIPRENYGYTF. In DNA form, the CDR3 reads TGTGCCAGCCGGATTCCCCGGGAGAACTATGGCTACACCTTC.